The TCR beta chain described here comes from a study of cytomegalovirus exposure and HLA in healthy donors. This clone is a singleton in its sample. Its target is unknown. Findings and limits, study-wide: TCR beta V- and J-gene trimming was later associated with a missense DCLRE1C variant. Most TCR beta V segments were productive about 90% or about 30% of the time in an earlier analysis. The sole available immune exposure information was CMV serostatus.

Both 60 Vbeta primers and 13 Jbeta primers went into the PCR. Authors' analysis steps: The count from a later analysis was about 80 million unique TCR beta chains, around 10 million of them shared. Produced via immunoSEQ multiplex PCR; TCRdb's table is partial and in-frame only. V and J calls and clone size come straight from that table; D and trimming were deduced from the DNA. Of about 190,000 clones detected, 65% to 85% appear once; the ten largest clones hold about 3.8%. The TCR sequence derives from a man aged 50 to 59 in good health and CMV-seronegative. Sequencing was carried out using PBMCs.

CDR3 in amino acids: CASSPTNGGQLRAKNIQYF. The CDR3 DNA follows: TGTGCCAGTAGTCCCACAAACGGGGGACAGCTTCGAGCCAAAAACATTCAGTACTTC. The chain employs TRBV19 and TRBJ2-4; TRBD1 is a possible D gene (7 bases). From germline, CDR1 is LNHDA and CDR2 SQIVND (reference sequence). The ends were cut back, 5 bases at V and 0 bases at J, with 23 bases in the middle. CDR3 length: 19 amino acids.